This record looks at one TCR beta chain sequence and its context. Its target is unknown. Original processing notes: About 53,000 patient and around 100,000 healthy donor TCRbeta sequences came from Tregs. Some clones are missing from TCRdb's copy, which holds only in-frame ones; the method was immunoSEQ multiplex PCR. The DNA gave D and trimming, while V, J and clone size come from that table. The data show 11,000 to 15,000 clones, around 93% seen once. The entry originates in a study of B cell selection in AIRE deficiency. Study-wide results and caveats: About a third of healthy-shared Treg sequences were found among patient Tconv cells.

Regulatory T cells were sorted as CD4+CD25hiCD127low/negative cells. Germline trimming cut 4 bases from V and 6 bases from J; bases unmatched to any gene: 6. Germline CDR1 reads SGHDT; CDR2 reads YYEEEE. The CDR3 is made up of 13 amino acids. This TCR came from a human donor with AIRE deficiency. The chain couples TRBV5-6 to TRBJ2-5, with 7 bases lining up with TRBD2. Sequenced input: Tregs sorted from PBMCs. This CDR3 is CASSRGGSKTQYF. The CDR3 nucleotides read TGTGCCAGCAGCCGCGGGGGATCGAAGACCCAGTACTTC.